This T cell receptor beta chain was observed in a study of regulatory T cells in long-lasting Graves disease. Points on this clonotype: One end of the junction varies from germline; a read error may be responsible.

To make TCR beta libraries, researchers used iRepertoire HTBI primers and Arm-PCR of CDR3 regions. TCRdb itself ran the multiplex PCR reads through MiXCR, one entry per CDR3 protein. The sample has about 420,000 distinct CDR3 sequences; about a quarter are singletons. The time point here: persistent/refractory GD, antithyroid drugs over 5 years with positive TRAb. The TCR library used RNA extracted from PBMCs. This receptor was obtained from a female donor with Graves disease. Source: peripheral blood mononuclear cells (PBMCs), taken when the disease was refractory, from a patient treated with antithyroid drugs.

In nucleotides, the CDR3 is TGTGCCACCAGTATTAGCAGGGGGGTGATCGGGGAGCCGTTTTTT. This sequence encodes CATSISRGVIGEPFF. The chain has TRBV24-1 and TRBJ2-2, with a possible D match to TRBD1 (7 bases). Germline V gene lookup returns CDR1 KGHDR and CDR2 SFDVKD. This CDR3 has 15 residues.